This T cell receptor beta chain was recorded in a study of T cell repertoires in cytomegalovirus infection (dated by TCRdb to about 2019). Context from the whole study: Peptide stimulations targeted recently identified HLA-C-restricted CMV epitopes, whose presentation resists viral immunomodulation, together with well-studied HLA-B-restricted epitopes. The HLA type of each donor mattered for the analysis, because public TCR beta signatures pointed to carriage of CMV infection along with the matching HLA type.

The study at large found these results: In both this cohort and an independent cohort of 352 donors, the cumulative frequency of public TCR beta family members distinguished carriers of CMV infection plus the relevant HLA type. The ex vivo response was dominated by HLA-C-restricted CMV-specific TCR beta clonotypes, and the single most frequent clonotype in two of eight donors was supplied by these HLA-C-restricted clonotypes.

With respect to this clonotype: It has no known antigen specificity. Within one base of it there is no much larger clone, and no base qualities were kept.

Sample treatment or condition, as interpreted from the label and publication: in vitro stimulation with specific CMV peptide epitopes to enrich CMV-specific T cells. The sequencing machine was an Illumina HiSeq 1500. In TCRdb, the public reads were trimmed at Q25 with fastp and aligned with MiXCR, with productive beta chains retained. Each CDR3 protein gets just one entry, which takes the most common genes and DNA from the rows behind it. Present in this sample are approximately 730,000 distinct CDR3 sequences, about 27% of which were seen just once. The top ten clonotypes cover about an eighth of the sample. The sequencing used cultured CD8+ T cells from PBMCs, collected from culture after CMV antigen stimulation. The sequence came from a human donor in good health (CMV status not recorded). Some clones in this sample may be carry-over from other donors' samples.

The CDR3 in this case is CASSQVWGSYSYEQYF. The nucleotide sequence reads TGCGCCAGCAGCCAAGTTTGGGGGAGTTATTCCTACGAGCAGTACTTC. The rearrangement joined TRBV4-1 to TRBJ2-7; the D gene is possibly TRBD1 or TRBD2, each agreeing over 5 bases. Trimming takes 1 base from V and 1 base from J, and the germline ends sit 14 bases apart. The germline V gene yields MGHRA for CDR1 and YSYEKL for CDR2. From the cysteine up to the phenylalanine, the CDR3 has a length of 16 residues. The sequence is cut down to CDR3 DNA, 48 bases in frame from base 1.